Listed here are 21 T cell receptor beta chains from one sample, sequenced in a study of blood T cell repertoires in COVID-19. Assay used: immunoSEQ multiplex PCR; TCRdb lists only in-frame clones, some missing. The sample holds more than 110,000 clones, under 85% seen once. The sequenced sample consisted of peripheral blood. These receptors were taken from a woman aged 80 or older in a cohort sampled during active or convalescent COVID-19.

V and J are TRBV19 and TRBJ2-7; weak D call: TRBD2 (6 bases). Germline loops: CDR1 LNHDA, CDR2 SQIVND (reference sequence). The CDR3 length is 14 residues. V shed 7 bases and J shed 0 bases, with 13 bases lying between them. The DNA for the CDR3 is TGTGCCAGTATGAAGGGAGGTAGCTCCTACGAGCAGTACTTC. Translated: CASMKGGSSYEQYF.

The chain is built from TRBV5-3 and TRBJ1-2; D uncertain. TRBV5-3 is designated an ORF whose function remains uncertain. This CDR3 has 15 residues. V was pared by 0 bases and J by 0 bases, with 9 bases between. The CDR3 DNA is TGTGCCAGAAGCTTGGAGCCCCTCTCTAACTATGGCTACACCTTC. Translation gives CARSLEPLSNYGYTF.

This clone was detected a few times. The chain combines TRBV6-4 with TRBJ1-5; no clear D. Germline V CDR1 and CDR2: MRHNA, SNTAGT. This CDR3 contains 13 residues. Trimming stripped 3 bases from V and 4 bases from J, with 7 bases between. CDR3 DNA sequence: TGTGCCAGCAGTGAGACGGAGAATCAGCCCCAGCATTTT. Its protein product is CASSETENQPQHF.

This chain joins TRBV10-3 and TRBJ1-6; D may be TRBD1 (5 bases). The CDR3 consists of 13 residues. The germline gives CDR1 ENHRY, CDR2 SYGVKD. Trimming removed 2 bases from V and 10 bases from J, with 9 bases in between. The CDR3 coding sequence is TGTGCCATCAGTGAGGGACAAAAATCACCCCTCCACTTT. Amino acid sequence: CAISEGQKSPLHF.

The CDR3, as DNA: TGTGCCAGCAGCCGCGGACAGGGGGTTGGCGGCTACACCTTC. Residues: CASSRGQGVGGYTF. The chain carries TRBV14 and TRBJ1-2; 10 bases are shared with TRBD1. This CDR3 is built from 14 residues. CDR1 and CDR2 (germline): SGHDN, FVKESK. V gave up 4 bases and J gave up 8 bases; unmatched junction bases: 7.

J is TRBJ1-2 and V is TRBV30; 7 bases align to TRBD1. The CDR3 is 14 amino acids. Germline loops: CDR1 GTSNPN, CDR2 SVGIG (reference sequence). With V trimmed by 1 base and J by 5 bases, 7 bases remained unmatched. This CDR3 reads CAWSEGANGYGYTF. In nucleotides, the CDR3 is TGTGCCTGGAGTGAGGGGGCAAATGGTTATGGCTACACCTTC.

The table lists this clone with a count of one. DNA for the CDR3: TGTGCCAGCAGCTTAATGACAGGGGGAATGTACGAGCAGTACTTC. Translated: CASSLMTGGMYEQYF. The chain carries TRBV5-6 and TRBJ2-7, with 9 nucleotides matching TRBD1. CDR3 length: 15 amino acids. V was clipped by 2 bases and J by 4 bases; unmatched bases: 7. Germline CDR1 SGHDT, CDR2 YYEEEE.

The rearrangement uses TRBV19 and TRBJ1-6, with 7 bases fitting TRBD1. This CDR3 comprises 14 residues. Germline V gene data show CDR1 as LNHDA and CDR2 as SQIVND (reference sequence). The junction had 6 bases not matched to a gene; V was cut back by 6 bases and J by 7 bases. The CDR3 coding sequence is TGTGCCAGTAGAGAGGGGGCAATAAATTCACCCCTCCACTTT. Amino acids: CASREGAINSPLHF.

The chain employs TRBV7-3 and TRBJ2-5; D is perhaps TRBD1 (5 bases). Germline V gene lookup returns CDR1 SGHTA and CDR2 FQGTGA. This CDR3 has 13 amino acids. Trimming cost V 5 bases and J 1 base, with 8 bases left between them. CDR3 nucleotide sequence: TGTGCCAGCAGCCGACAGCCCCAAGAGACCCAGTACTTC. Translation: CASSRQPQETQYF.

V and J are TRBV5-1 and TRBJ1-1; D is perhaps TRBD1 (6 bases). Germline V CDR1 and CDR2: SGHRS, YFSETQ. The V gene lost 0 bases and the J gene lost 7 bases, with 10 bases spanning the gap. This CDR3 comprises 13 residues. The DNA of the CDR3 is TGCGCCAGCAGCTTGGGGACAGAGAATGAAGCTTTCTTT. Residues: CASSLGTENEAFF.

CDR3 region: CASSQDLQGAQYF. The CDR3 bases are TGTGCCAGCAGCCAAGATCTACAGGGGGCACAGTACTTC. The chain recombines TRBV3-1 (or the pseudogene TRBV3-2) with TRBJ2-4, with 9 nucleotides matching TRBD1. Germline V CDR1 and CDR2: LGHDT, YNNKEL (reference sequence). The CDR3 loop spans 13 amino acids. Losses at the gene ends were 0 bases for V and 13 bases for J; bases not matched to a gene: 4.

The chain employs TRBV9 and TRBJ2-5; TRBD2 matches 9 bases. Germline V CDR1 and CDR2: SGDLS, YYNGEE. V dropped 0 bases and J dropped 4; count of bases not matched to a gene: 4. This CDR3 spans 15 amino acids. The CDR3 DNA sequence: TGTGCCAGCAGCGTAGTGGCGGGGGGGAGAGAGACCCAGTACTTC. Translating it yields CASSVVAGGRETQYF.

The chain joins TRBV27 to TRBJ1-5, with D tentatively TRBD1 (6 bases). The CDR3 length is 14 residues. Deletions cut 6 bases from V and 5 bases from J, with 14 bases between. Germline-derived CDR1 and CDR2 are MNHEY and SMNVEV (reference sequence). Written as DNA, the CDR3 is TGTGCCAGCAGGTACCGGCAGGGGTATCAGCCCCAGCATTTT. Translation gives CASRYRQGYQPQHF.

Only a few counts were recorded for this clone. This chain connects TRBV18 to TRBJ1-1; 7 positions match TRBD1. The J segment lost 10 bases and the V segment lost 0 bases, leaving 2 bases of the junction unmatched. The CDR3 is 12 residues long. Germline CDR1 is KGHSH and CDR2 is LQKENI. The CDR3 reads CASSPPDRRAFF. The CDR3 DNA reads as TGTGCCAGCTCACCACCGGACAGGAGAGCTTTCTTT.

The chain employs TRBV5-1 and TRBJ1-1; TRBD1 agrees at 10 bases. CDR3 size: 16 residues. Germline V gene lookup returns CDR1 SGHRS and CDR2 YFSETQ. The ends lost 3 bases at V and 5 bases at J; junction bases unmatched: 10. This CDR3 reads CASSYFRQGAKTEAFF. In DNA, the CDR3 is TGCGCCAGCAGCTATTTCCGACAGGGGGCAAAGACTGAAGCTTTCTTT.

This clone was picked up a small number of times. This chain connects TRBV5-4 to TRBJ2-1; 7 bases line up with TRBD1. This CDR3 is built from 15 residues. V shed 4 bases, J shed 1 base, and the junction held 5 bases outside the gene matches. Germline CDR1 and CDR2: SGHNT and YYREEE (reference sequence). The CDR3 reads CASSPTGESYNEQFF. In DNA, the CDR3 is TGTGCCAGCAGCCCCACAGGGGAATCCTACAATGAGCAGTTCTTC.

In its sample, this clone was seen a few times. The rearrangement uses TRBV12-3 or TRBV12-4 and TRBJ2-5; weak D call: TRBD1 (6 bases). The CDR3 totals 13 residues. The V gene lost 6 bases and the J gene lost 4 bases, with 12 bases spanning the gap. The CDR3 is CASSSQQGETQYF. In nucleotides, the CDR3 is TGTGCCAGCAGCTCCCAACAGGGAGAGACCCAGTACTTC.

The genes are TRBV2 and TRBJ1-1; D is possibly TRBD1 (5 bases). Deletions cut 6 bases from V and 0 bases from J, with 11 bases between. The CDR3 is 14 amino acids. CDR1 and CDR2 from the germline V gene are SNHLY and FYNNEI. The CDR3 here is CASSSGYLNTEAFF. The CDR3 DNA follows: TGTGCCAGCAGCTCAGGGTATCTGAACACTGAAGCTTTCTTT. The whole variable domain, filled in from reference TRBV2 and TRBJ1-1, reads EPEVTQTPSHQVTQMGQEVILRCVPISNHLYFYWYRQILGQKVEFLVSFYNNEISEKSEIFDDQFSVERPDGSNFTLKIRSTKLEDSAMYFCASSSGYLNTEAFFGQGTRLTVV.

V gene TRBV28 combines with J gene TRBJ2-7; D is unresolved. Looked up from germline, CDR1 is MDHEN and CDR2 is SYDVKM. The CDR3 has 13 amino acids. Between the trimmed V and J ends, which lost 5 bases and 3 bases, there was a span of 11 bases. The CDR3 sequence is CASSPGILYEQYV. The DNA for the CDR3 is TGTGCCAGCAGTCCAGGTATCCTCTACGAGCAGTACGTC.

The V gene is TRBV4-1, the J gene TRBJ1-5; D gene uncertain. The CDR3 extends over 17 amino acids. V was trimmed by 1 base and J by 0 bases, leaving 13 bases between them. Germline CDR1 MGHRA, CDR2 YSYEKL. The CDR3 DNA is TGCGCCAGCAGCCAAGTAACGAGGGCAAGTAGCAATCAGCCCCAGCATTTT. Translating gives CASSQVTRASSNQPQHF.

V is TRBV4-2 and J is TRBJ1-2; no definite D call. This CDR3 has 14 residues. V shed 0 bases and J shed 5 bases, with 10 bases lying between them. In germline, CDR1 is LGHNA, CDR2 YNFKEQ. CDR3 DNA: TGTGCCAGCAGCCAAGAGATCGGGTTATATGGCTACACCTTC. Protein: CASSQEIGLYGYTF.